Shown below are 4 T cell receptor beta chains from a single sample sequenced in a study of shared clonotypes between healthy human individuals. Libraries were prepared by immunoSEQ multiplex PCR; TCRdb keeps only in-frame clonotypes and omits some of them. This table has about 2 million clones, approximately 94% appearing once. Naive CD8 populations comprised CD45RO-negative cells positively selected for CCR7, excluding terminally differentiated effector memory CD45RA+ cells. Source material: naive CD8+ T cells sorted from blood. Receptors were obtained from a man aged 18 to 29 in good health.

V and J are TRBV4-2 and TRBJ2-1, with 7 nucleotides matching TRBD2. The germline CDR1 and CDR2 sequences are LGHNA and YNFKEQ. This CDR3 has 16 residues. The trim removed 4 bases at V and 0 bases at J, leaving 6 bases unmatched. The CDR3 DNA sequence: TGTGCCAGCAGCCCCAATAGCGGGCCCTCCTACAATGAGCAGTTCTTC. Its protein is CASSPNSGPSYNEQFF.

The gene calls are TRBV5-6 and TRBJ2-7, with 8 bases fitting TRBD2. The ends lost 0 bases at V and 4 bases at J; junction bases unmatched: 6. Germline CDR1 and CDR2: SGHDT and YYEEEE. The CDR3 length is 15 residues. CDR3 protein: CASSLGWREAYEQYF. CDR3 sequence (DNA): TGTGCCAGCAGCTTGGGCTGGCGGGAGGCATACGAGCAGTACTTC.

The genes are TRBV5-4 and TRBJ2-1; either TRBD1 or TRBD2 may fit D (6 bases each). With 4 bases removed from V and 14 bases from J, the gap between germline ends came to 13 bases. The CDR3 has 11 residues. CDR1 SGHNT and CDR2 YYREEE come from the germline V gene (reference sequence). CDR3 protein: CASSRGAGEFF. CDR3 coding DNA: TGTGCCAGCAGCCGCGGGGCAGGGGAGTTCTTC.

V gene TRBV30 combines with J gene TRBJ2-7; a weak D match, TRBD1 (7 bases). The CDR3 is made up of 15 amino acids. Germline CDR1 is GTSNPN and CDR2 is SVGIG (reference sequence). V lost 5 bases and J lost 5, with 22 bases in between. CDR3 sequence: CAWATGAAGGDEQYF. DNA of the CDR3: TGTGCCTGGGCGACGGGGGCGGCAGGGGGTGACGAGCAGTACTTC.